This TCR beta chain originates from a study of long-term antiretroviral therapy in people with HIV. Germline V gene lookup returns CDR1 MDHEN and CDR2 SYDVKM. The CDR3 extends over 14 amino acids. Between the trimmed V and J ends, which lost 6 bases and 6 bases, there was a span of 17 bases. They ran version v3.0 of the immunoSEQ assay at survey level. Produced via immunoSEQ multiplex PCR; TCRdb's table is partial and in-frame only. The repertoire holds fewer than 40,000 clones, with less than 90% as singletons. The sequences come from unsorted PBMCs, collected just before starting antiretroviral therapy. The chain has TRBV28 and TRBJ1-2, with D unresolved. This sequence originates from a young woman with HIV. The CDR3 region has the DNA TGTGCCAGCAGGGGTGAGGGTCGTTTTCATGGCTACACCTTC. Translated, it gives CASRGEGRFHGYTF.